This is a list of T cell receptor beta chains from one sample in a study of vaccination and CD4 T cells after COVID-19. No antigen has been identified for these receptors. Using its own MiXCR run on the PCR reads, TCRdb lists one record per CDR3 protein. The sample includes around 10,000 distinct CDR3 sequences, 64% of them seen just once. Sequenced input: CD4+ T cells from blood, cultured in vitro. The receptors derive from a human donor who had recovered from COVID-19. Both conserved end residues are part of each CDR3. The order of the fields is J gene, V gene, D gene, clone size, CDR3 DNA, CDR3 protein. The D gene is left open where the match is weak. Only part of the rows carry a size: once, few, many, or a class if the clone is expanded.

j_gene: TRBJ1-1
v_gene: TRBV27
d_gene: TRBD1
abundance: .
CDR3nt: TGTGCCAGCAGTTTTGGTGGACAGGGGGCAATTGGGACTGAAGCTTTCTTT
CDR3aa: CASSFGGQGAIGTEAFF

j_gene: TRBJ1-6
v_gene: TRBV10-3
d_gene: .
abundance: .
CDR3nt: TGTGCCATCAGTGATGACGGGAGGGCACCCCTCCACTTT
CDR3aa: CAISDDGRAPLHF

j_gene: TRBJ2-2
v_gene: TRBV20-1
d_gene: TRBD2
abundance: .
CDR3nt: TGCAGTGCTAGAGATGGACTAGCGAACCGCACCGGGGAGCTGTTTTTT
CDR3aa: CSARDGLANRTGELFF

j_gene: TRBJ1-2
v_gene: TRBV7-3
d_gene: .
abundance: .
CDR3nt: TGTGCCAGCAGCTTGAGGAGGGGCTACACCTTC
CDR3aa: CASSLRRGYTF

j_gene: TRBJ1-1
v_gene: TRBV7-9
d_gene: TRBD1
abundance: .
CDR3nt: TGTGCCAGCAGCTTAGGGACAGGGTGGGCGGAAACTGAAGCTTTCTTT
CDR3aa: CASSLGTGWAETEAFF

j_gene: TRBJ1-1
v_gene: TRBV7-9
d_gene: .
abundance: .
CDR3nt: TGTGCCAGCAGCTTAGACGGGGGGAACACTGAAGCTTTCTTT
CDR3aa: CASSLDGGNTEAFF

j_gene: TRBJ1-6
v_gene: TRBV12-3/TRBV12-4
d_gene: .
abundance: .
CDR3nt: TGTGCCAGCAGTCGCGCATCATTCACCCTCCACTTT
CDR3aa: CASSRASFTLHF

j_gene: TRBJ2-5
v_gene: TRBV15
d_gene: .
abundance: .
CDR3nt: TGTGCCACCAGCAGAAGAGGGGGGATCCAAGAGACCCAGTACTTC
CDR3aa: CATSRRGGIQETQYF

j_gene: TRBJ1-4
v_gene: TRBV27
d_gene: .
abundance: .
CDR3nt: TGTGCCAGCAGTCGTTCTGGGCAGGCTAATGAAAAACTGTTTTTT
CDR3aa: CASSRSGQANEKLFF

j_gene: TRBJ1-6
v_gene: TRBV5-1
d_gene: TRBD1
abundance: .
CDR3nt: TGCGCCAGCAGCCCCCAGACAGGGGCAGGTTCACCCCTCCACTTT
CDR3aa: CASSPQTGAGSPLHF

j_gene: TRBJ1-1
v_gene: TRBV24-1
d_gene: TRBD1
abundance: .
CDR3nt: TGTGCCACCAGTGATTTAATGAGGGGGCACACTGAAGCTTTCTTT
CDR3aa: CATSDLMRGHTEAFF

j_gene: TRBJ1-6
v_gene: TRBV3-1
d_gene: TRBD1
abundance: once
CDR3nt: TGTGCCAGCAGCCTCGACAGGGTTGATTCACCCCTCCACTTT
CDR3aa: CASSLDRVDSPLHF

j_gene: TRBJ2-2
v_gene: TRBV20-1
d_gene: TRBD2
abundance: .
CDR3nt: TGCAGTGCTGGGGATAGCGGGAGTTTTAACGGAGAGCTGTTTTTT
CDR3aa: CSAGDSGSFNGELFF

j_gene: TRBJ1-2
v_gene: TRBV30
d_gene: .
abundance: .
CDR3nt: TGTGCCTGGAGAGGAGGACGGACCTATGGCTACACCTTC
CDR3aa: CAWRGGRTYGYTF

j_gene: TRBJ1-1
v_gene: TRBV19
d_gene: .
abundance: .
CDR3nt: TGTGCCAGTAGTATGAGGCCGGAGTTGGGGGCGCGTACTGAAGCTTTCTTT
CDR3aa: CASSMRPELGARTEAFF

j_gene: TRBJ2-3
v_gene: TRBV7-3
d_gene: .
abundance: .
CDR3nt: TGTGCCAGCAGCTTGGAACCCACAGATACGCAGTATTTT
CDR3aa: CASSLEPTDTQYF

j_gene: TRBJ2-1
v_gene: TRBV15
d_gene: .
abundance: few
CDR3nt: TGTGCCACCAGCAGAGATAGGGACAAGGGTGGTGAGCAGTTCTTC
CDR3aa: CATSRDRDKGGEQFF

j_gene: TRBJ1-6
v_gene: TRBV10-3
d_gene: .
abundance: .
CDR3nt: TGTGCCACCTTAAGGGGAGATGGTTCACCCCTCCACTTT
CDR3aa: CATLRGDGSPLHF

j_gene: TRBJ1-5
v_gene: TRBV10-1
d_gene: .
abundance: few
CDR3nt: TGCGCCAGCAGCAACCCCTTGCTGACAGGCCGCAATCAGCCCCAGCATTTT
CDR3aa: CASSNPLLTGRNQPQHF

j_gene: TRBJ1-1
v_gene: TRBV20-1
d_gene: .
abundance: .
CDR3nt: TGCAGTGCCAGACCGCAGCTGAACACTGAAGCTTTCTTT
CDR3aa: CSARPQLNTEAFF

j_gene: TRBJ2-7
v_gene: TRBV25-1
d_gene: .
abundance: .
CDR3nt: TGTGCCAGCAGTGACGGAACCTACGAGCAGTACTTC
CDR3aa: CASSDGTYEQYF

j_gene: TRBJ1-5
v_gene: TRBV19
d_gene: .
abundance: .
CDR3nt: TGTGCCAGTAGTATTGGGAAGGGTTATAGCAATCAGCCCCAGCATTTT
CDR3aa: CASSIGKGYSNQPQHF

j_gene: TRBJ2-1
v_gene: TRBV28
d_gene: .
abundance: .
CDR3nt: TGTGCCAGCAGAGGGGGGATTTCCTACAATGAGCAGTTCTTC
CDR3aa: CASRGGISYNEQFF

j_gene: TRBJ1-1
v_gene: TRBV28
d_gene: .
abundance: .
CDR3nt: TGTGCCAGCAGTCCACCCCGGCAGGAAGCTTTCTTT
CDR3aa: CASSPPRQEAFF

j_gene: TRBJ2-2
v_gene: TRBV7-9
d_gene: .
abundance: few
CDR3nt: TGTGCCAGCCCCCGGGACGATTTGAACACCGGGGAGCTGTTTTTT
CDR3aa: CASPRDDLNTGELFF

j_gene: TRBJ2-3
v_gene: TRBV12-3/TRBV12-4
d_gene: .
abundance: .
CDR3nt: TGTGCCAGCAGTTTAGGATCCTGGACGCAAGATACGCAGTATTTT
CDR3aa: CASSLGSWTQDTQYF

j_gene: TRBJ2-4
v_gene: TRBV20-1
d_gene: TRBD2
abundance: once
CDR3nt: TGCAGTGCTAGACGGGGGGGTGGAAACATTCAGTACTTC
CDR3aa: CSARRGGGNIQYF

j_gene: TRBJ1-1
v_gene: TRBV20-1
d_gene: TRBD1
abundance: .
CDR3nt: TGCAGTGCTAGTCGGACAGGGGGCACTGAAGCTTTCTTT
CDR3aa: CSASRTGGTEAFF

j_gene: TRBJ1-2
v_gene: TRBV15
d_gene: .
abundance: .
CDR3nt: TGTGCCACCAGCAGAGAATATGGCAATAACTATGGCTACACCTTC
CDR3aa: CATSREYGNNYGYTF

j_gene: TRBJ2-7
v_gene: TRBV12-3/TRBV12-4
d_gene: TRBD2
abundance: .
CDR3nt: TGTGCCAGCAGTTTAGGGGAGGGAGGACCCTACGAGCAGTACTTC
CDR3aa: CASSLGEGGPYEQYF

j_gene: TRBJ2-7
v_gene: TRBV7-9
d_gene: .
abundance: .
CDR3nt: TGTGCCAGCAGCTTACCACAGAGAGCCTACGAGCAGTACTTC
CDR3aa: CASSLPQRAYEQYF

j_gene: TRBJ2-7
v_gene: TRBV20-1
d_gene: TRBD2
abundance: .
CDR3nt: TGCAGTGCTAGCCCGCCGGGGGGCTCCTACGAGCAGTACTTC
CDR3aa: CSASPPGGSYEQYF

j_gene: TRBJ2-7
v_gene: TRBV20-1
d_gene: .
abundance: .
CDR3nt: TGCAGCGCGGGAATTACCGAGCAGTACTTC
CDR3aa: CSAGITEQYF

j_gene: TRBJ1-1
v_gene: TRBV27
d_gene: TRBD1
abundance: .
CDR3nt: TGTGCCAGCAGTTTATTAGGGACAGGGGGCATGAACACTGAAGCTTTCTTT
CDR3aa: CASSLLGTGGMNTEAFF

j_gene: TRBJ2-7
v_gene: TRBV6-1
d_gene: TRBD1
abundance: few
CDR3nt: TGTGCCAGCAGTGAGGGGGGACAGGGGTTTCCCTACGAGCAGTACTTC
CDR3aa: CASSEGGQGFPYEQYF

j_gene: TRBJ2-5
v_gene: TRBV11-2
d_gene: .
abundance: once
CDR3nt: TGTGCCAGCAGCTTAGGACTGCAAGAGACCCAGTACTTC
CDR3aa: CASSLGLQETQYF

j_gene: TRBJ1-2
v_gene: TRBV14
d_gene: TRBD1
abundance: .
CDR3nt: TGTGCCAGCAGCCCAGACAGGGGAACTAACTATGGCTACACCTTC
CDR3aa: CASSPDRGTNYGYTF

j_gene: TRBJ1-2
v_gene: TRBV12-3/TRBV12-4
d_gene: TRBD1
abundance: .
CDR3nt: TGTGCCAGCAGTCCAAGGGACAGGGGGGATCACTATGGCTACACCTTC
CDR3aa: CASSPRDRGDHYGYTF

j_gene: TRBJ1-2
v_gene: TRBV19
d_gene: .
abundance: once
CDR3nt: TGTGCCAGTAGTCCGACACCAAACTATGGCTACACCTTC
CDR3aa: CASSPTPNYGYTF

j_gene: TRBJ2-7
v_gene: TRBV7-9
d_gene: .
abundance: .
CDR3nt: TGTGCCAGCAGCTCCGCCGTCGCCTACGAGCAGTACTTC
CDR3aa: CASSSAVAYEQYF

j_gene: TRBJ1-5
v_gene: TRBV21-1
d_gene: .
abundance: once
CDR3nt: TGTGCCAGCAACGATACGAGGGGGCGAGGAAATCAGCCCCAGCATTTT
CDR3aa: CASNDTRGRGNQPQHF

j_gene: TRBJ2-5
v_gene: TRBV7-7
d_gene: .
abundance: .
CDR3nt: TGTGCCAGCAGCCCCGAGACAGGCCTGAAGACCCAGTACTTC
CDR3aa: CASSPETGLKTQYF

j_gene: TRBJ1-1
v_gene: TRBV6-5
d_gene: TRBD1
abundance: .
CDR3nt: TGTGCCAGCAGTTACATACAGGGGTACACTGAAGCTTTCTTT
CDR3aa: CASSYIQGYTEAFF

j_gene: TRBJ1-1
v_gene: TRBV19
d_gene: .
abundance: few
CDR3nt: TGTGCCAGTACCCAGCGAGGGATTGGGGCTGAAGCTTTCTTT
CDR3aa: CASTQRGIGAEAFF

j_gene: TRBJ2-2
v_gene: TRBV18
d_gene: .
abundance: .
CDR3nt: TGTGCCAGCTCACAAGGATTCGGGGAGCTGTTTTTT
CDR3aa: CASSQGFGELFF

j_gene: TRBJ2-6
v_gene: TRBV27
d_gene: .
abundance: .
CDR3nt: TGTGCCAGCAGTTTACCGAGCTCTGGGGCCAACGTCCTGACTTTC
CDR3aa: CASSLPSSGANVLTF

j_gene: TRBJ1-2
v_gene: TRBV19
d_gene: TRBD1
abundance: .
CDR3nt: TGTGCCAGTAGTACAGGGGGCTTGGGCTATGGCTACACCTTC
CDR3aa: CASSTGGLGYGYTF

j_gene: TRBJ2-7
v_gene: TRBV6-5
d_gene: .
abundance: .
CDR3nt: TGTGCCAGCAGTTACTACCCACGAGGCTCCTACGAGCAGTACTTC
CDR3aa: CASSYYPRGSYEQYF

j_gene: TRBJ2-3
v_gene: TRBV24-1
d_gene: .
abundance: .
CDR3nt: TGTGCCACCAAACCGGACGGCACAGATACGCAGTATTTT
CDR3aa: CATKPDGTDTQYF

j_gene: TRBJ2-5
v_gene: TRBV29-1
d_gene: TRBD2
abundance: .
CDR3nt: TGCAGCGTCTACCCTAGCGGGAGGTTCCAAGAGACCCAGTACTTC
CDR3aa: CSVYPSGRFQETQYF

j_gene: TRBJ1-1
v_gene: TRBV30
d_gene: .
abundance: .
CDR3nt: TGTGCCTGTCTGGGGCAGAACACTGAAGCTTTCTTT
CDR3aa: CACLGQNTEAFF

j_gene: TRBJ2-5
v_gene: TRBV7-6
d_gene: .
abundance: .
CDR3nt: TGTGCCAGCACCGCATCGGCTTCCAAGAGATGGTACTTC
CDR3aa: CASTASASKRWYF

j_gene: TRBJ1-6
v_gene: TRBV7-2
d_gene: .
abundance: few
CDR3nt: TGTGCCAGCAGCTTAGAGGGGGGGGCGCGAAATTCACCCCTCCACTTT
CDR3aa: CASSLEGGARNSPLHF

j_gene: TRBJ1-5
v_gene: TRBV19
d_gene: .
abundance: .
CDR3nt: TGTGCCAGTAGTATGTTGATTAGCAATCAGCCCCAGCATTTT
CDR3aa: CASSMLISNQPQHF

j_gene: TRBJ1-5
v_gene: TRBV7-2
d_gene: .
abundance: .
CDR3nt: TGTGCCAGCAGCTTAGTTGGGGGGCGCAATCAGCCCCAGCATTTT
CDR3aa: CASSLVGGRNQPQHF

j_gene: TRBJ1-6
v_gene: TRBV20-1
d_gene: .
abundance: .
CDR3nt: TGCAGTGCTAGAGATCTGCCGAATTCACCCCTCCACTTT
CDR3aa: CSARDLPNSPLHF

j_gene: TRBJ2-1
v_gene: TRBV10-3
d_gene: TRBD2
abundance: once
CDR3nt: TGTGCCATCAGTGAGTCGAGAGCGGGAGAAAATGAGCAGTTCTTC
CDR3aa: CAISESRAGENEQFF

j_gene: TRBJ2-1
v_gene: TRBV11-3
d_gene: TRBD2
abundance: once
CDR3nt: TGTGCCAGCAGCCCGCGGAGCGGTAGCGGGGGACACAATGAGCAGTTCTTC
CDR3aa: CASSPRSGSGGHNEQFF

j_gene: TRBJ2-6
v_gene: TRBV7-3
d_gene: .
abundance: few
CDR3nt: TGTGCCAGCAGCTTATCGGCCGGGGCCAACGTCCTGACTTTC
CDR3aa: CASSLSAGANVLTF

j_gene: TRBJ2-1
v_gene: TRBV7-8
d_gene: .
abundance: .
CDR3nt: TGTGCCAGCAGCTTAGCGCTCTCGGGAGTGGGTAATGAGCAGTTCTTC
CDR3aa: CASSLALSGVGNEQFF